This TCR beta chain was sequenced in a study of monozygotic twins with inflammatory bowel disease. From roughly 3,300 ng of total RNA, each TCR library was prepared. For each CDR3 protein, TCRdb gives one entry from its re-call of the 5' RACE reads, without DNA. Found here are nearly 450,000 distinct CDR3 sequences; the top ten clones hold around 2.4%. General observations from the study: Part of the variability in patient repertoires may have come from differing immunosuppressive treatments. Clonotype overlap with others was lower in IBD patients than in healthy twins, a difference that was greatest with disease activity.

The CDR3 is 13 amino acids. Looked up from germline, CDR1 is MNHEY and CDR2 is SMNVEV (reference sequence). On this clonotype: Its antigen is unidentified.

Sequencing was done on a sample of blood. The clonotype was recovered from a human donor with ulcerative colitis or Crohn's disease, or a healthy co-twin of an affected twin (not recorded which). This rearrangement joins TRBV27 to TRBJ2-5; TCRdb returns TRBD1, unconfirmable since there is no DNA. The CDR3 region is CASSFRGGETQYF.